This passage covers 28 T cell receptor beta chains from one sample sequenced in a study of graft-versus-host responses after intestinal transplantation. Sequenced by immunoSEQ multiplex PCR; TCRdb stores in-frame clones only, minus some. The repertoire holds about 100,000 clones, less than 90% seen once, with around 1% in the top ten. Which antigens these TCRs recognize remains unknown. The sample in question was unstimulated CD4+ T cells sorted from spleen or lymph node cells, obtained before transplant. These receptor sequences come from a human donor who was the organ donor for an intestinal transplant.

The V and J genes are TRBV18 and TRBJ1-2; the match to TRBD1 covers 7 bases. The J segment lost 8 bases and the V segment lost 3 bases, leaving 15 bases of the junction unmatched. CDR3 length: 16 amino acids. Per germline, CDR1 KGHSH and CDR2 LQKENI. The CDR3 bases are TGTGCCAGCTCACCGGGTGTGCACGTAAGGGGGCGAGGCTACACCTTC. Residues: CASSPGVHVRGRGYTF.

The J gene is TRBJ2-5, the V gene TRBV5-1; 8 positions agree with TRBD2. CDR3 length equals 15 residues. With V trimmed by 0 bases and J by 4 bases, 5 bases remained unmatched. The germline CDR1 and CDR2 sequences are SGHRS and YFSETQ. CDR3 loop: CASSLALADRETQYF. The CDR3 DNA reads TGCGCCAGCAGCTTGGCACTAGCGGATCGAGAGACCCAGTACTTC.

This chain connects TRBV7-9 to TRBJ1-6, with 9 bases lining up with TRBD1. Germline loops: CDR1 SEHNR, CDR2 FQNEAQ (reference sequence). The CDR3 contains 15 residues. The V segment lost 5 bases and the J segment 5 bases; nucleotides outside the gene matches: 4. CDR3 in DNA: TGTGCCAGCAGCCGACGGGACAGGGATAATTCACCCCTCCACTTT. Translating gives CASSRRDRDNSPLHF.

The J gene is TRBJ1-4, the V gene TRBV5-1; 7 positions agree with TRBD1. The CDR3 is 16 amino acids. The germline CDR1 and CDR2 sequences are SGHRS and YFSETQ. V shed 5 bases and J 0 bases; nucleotides not matched to a gene: 7. The CDR3 loop is CASRFGQAATNEKLFF. In DNA, the CDR3 is TGCGCCAGCAGATTCGGACAGGCAGCAACTAATGAAAAACTGTTTTTT.

This clone was observed a handful of times. The rearrangement uses TRBV7-9 and TRBJ1-3; D unclear. V lost 5 bases and J lost 0, with 14 bases in between. CDR3 size: 16 residues. Germline V gene lookup returns CDR1 SEHNR and CDR2 FQNEAQ (reference sequence). In DNA form, the CDR3 reads TGTGCCAGCAGCAACGAATGGGTCTACTCTGGAAACACCATATATTTT. Translation gives CASSNEWVYSGNTIYF.

The rearrangement links TRBV15 to TRBJ1-2; D is perhaps TRBD1 (6 bases). The V and J ends lost 0 bases and 5 bases respectively, with 16 bases between them. The CDR3 has 16 amino acids. CDR1 and CDR2 (germline): LNHNV, YYDKDF (reference sequence). The CDR3 here is CATSRDFGQLLYGYTF. CDR3 nucleotides: TGTGCCACCAGCAGAGATTTCGGACAGCTTCTATATGGCTACACCTTC.

V gene TRBV29-1 combines with J gene TRBJ1-2; no reliable D call. In germline, CDR1 is SQVTM, CDR2 ANQGSEA. Trimming cost V 0 bases and J 8 bases, with 10 bases left between them. CDR3 size: 12 residues. In DNA form, the CDR3 reads TGCAGCGTTGAAGAGGGCTTGAAAGGCTACACCTTC. It yields the protein CSVEEGLKGYTF.

This rearrangement joins TRBV28 to TRBJ2-7; the D gene could be TRBD1 or TRBD2 (5 bases each). The CDR3 is made up of 14 amino acids. Per germline, CDR1 MDHEN and CDR2 SYDVKM. Trimming pared 6 bases from V and 3 bases from J, leaving 15 bases between. CDR3 nucleotides: TGTGCCAGCAGGGTAGGGACGGTGAACTACGAGCAGTACTTC. Its translation: CASRVGTVNYEQYF. The full variable domain, completed using reference TRBV28 and TRBJ2-7, is DVKVTQSSRYLVKRTGEKVFLECVQDMDHENMFWYRQDPGLGLRLIYFSYDVKMKEKGDIPEGYSVSREKKERFSLILESASTNQTSMYLCASRVGTVNYEQYFGPGTRLTVT.

This clone was detected only a few times. CDR3 in DNA: TGTGCCAGCAGCCCTCGAAGCCGGGTCACCGGGGAGCTGTTTTTT. Translating gives CASSPRSRVTGELFF. This chain uses TRBV4-2 with TRBJ2-2; D unresolved. Germline CDR1 is LGHNA and CDR2 is YNFKEQ. The CDR3 runs 15 residues. The V and J ends lost 4 bases and 4 bases respectively, with 13 bases between them.

The rearrangement links TRBV10-3 to TRBJ2-3; 12 bases fit TRBD2. This CDR3 contains 16 residues. Per germline, CDR1 ENHRY and CDR2 SYGVKD. V lost 4 bases, J lost 8 bases, and 10 bases stayed unmatched. In DNA, the CDR3 is TGTGCCATCAGTGGCGCCTCTAGCGGGGGGGGAGGTACGCAGTATTTT. It specifies CAISGASSGGGGTQYF.

V and J are TRBV11-2 and TRBJ2-3; tentatively, D is TRBD2 (6 bases). The CDR3 loop spans 15 amino acids. CDR1 is SGHAT, CDR2 FQNNGV, per germline. V gave up 2 bases and J gave up 3 bases, with 12 bases separating them. CDR3 coding DNA: TGTGCCAGCAGCTTAAGTCGGGGGAATACAGATACGCAGTATTTT. It codes for CASSLSRGNTDTQYF.

The chain combines TRBV29-1 with TRBJ1-5, with 7 bases aligning to TRBD1. The CDR3 has 14 amino acids. Germline CDR1 and CDR2: SQVTM and ANQGSEA. The junction had 11 bases not matched to a gene; V was cut back by 7 bases and J by 5 bases. The CDR3 reads CSATTGLVDQPQHF. CDR3 DNA: TGCAGCGCAACGACAGGGCTGGTAGATCAGCCCCAGCATTTT.

A single count supports this clone. The genes are TRBV7-2 and TRBJ1-5; D not resolved. CDR3 length: 15 amino acids. In germline, CDR1 is SGHTA, CDR2 FQGNSA. With 5 bases removed from V and 0 bases from J, the gap between germline ends came to 11 bases. In DNA form, the CDR3 reads TGTGCCAGCAGCCCGTGGGCGGATAGCAATCAGCCCCAGCATTTT. Translation: CASSPWADSNQPQHF.

This clone was seen once. The chain links TRBV11-2 to TRBJ2-7; TRBD2 agrees at 9 bases. The CDR3 has 16 residues. J lost 1 base, V lost 4 bases, and 8 bases had no gene match. Germline loops: CDR1 SGHAT, CDR2 FQNNGV. CDR3 protein: CASSSQGLAGSYEQYF. CDR3 in DNA: TGTGCCAGCAGCTCCCAGGGGCTAGCGGGGTCCTACGAGCAGTACTTC.

The CDR3 DNA follows: TGTGCCTGGAGCCGGAATTCCGGGTTTTCCTACGAGCAGTACTTC. This translates into CAWSRNSGFSYEQYF. This chain uses TRBV30 with TRBJ2-7; D call uncertain. Germline lookup yields CDR1 GTSNPN and CDR2 SVGIG (reference sequence). V was pared by 3 bases and J by 1 base, with 16 bases between. The CDR3 runs 15 residues.

CDR3 sequence: CSVSGTQGEKLFF. CDR3 DNA sequence: TGCAGCGTTTCTGGCACCCAAGGGGAAAAACTGTTTTTT. The rearrangement links TRBV29-1 to TRBJ1-4, with D uncertain. Deletions cut 5 bases from V and 8 bases from J, with 15 bases between. Germline CDR1 reads SQVTM; CDR2 reads ANQGSEA. The CDR3 loop spans 13 amino acids.

The chain couples TRBV14 to TRBJ1-1, with D unresolved. CDR1 is SGHDN, CDR2 FVKESK, per germline. V dropped 6 bases and J dropped 2 bases, with 10 bases sitting between them. This CDR3 contains 13 residues. The CDR3 protein is CASSLLPNTEAFF. CDR3 sequence (DNA): TGTGCCAGCAGTCTTTTACCTAACACTGAAGCTTTCTTT.

The chain employs TRBV6-1 and TRBJ1-2; no firm D call. With 6 bases removed from V and 4 bases from J, the gap between germline ends came to 15 bases. Per the germline V gene, CDR1 is MNHNS and CDR2 is SASEGT. The CDR3 length is 14 residues. In DNA form, the CDR3 reads TGTGCCAGCAGCTATGCTGGCTTCGGCTATGGCTACACCTTC. It is translated as CASSYAGFGYGYTF.

The chain is built from TRBV6-5 and TRBJ2-7; 9 positions match TRBD1. After removal of 5 bases from V and 6 bases from J, the junction contained 8 bases not matched to a gene. The germline CDR1 and CDR2 sequences are MNHEY and SVGAGI. The CDR3 has 14 amino acids. For the CDR3, the DNA is TGTGCCAGCAGTCGATCACAGGGGGCTACCGAGCAGTACTTC. Its protein product is CASSRSQGATEQYF.

CDR3 DNA: TGCGCCAGCAGCTTGAAACAGGGGAATCGCGAGCAGTACTTC. Amino acid sequence: CASSLKQGNREQYF. The gene calls are TRBV5-1 and TRBJ2-7; 7 positions match TRBD1. J lost 6 bases, V lost 1 base, and 7 bases had no gene match. Germline assignment: CDR1 SGHRS and CDR2 YFSETQ. This CDR3 comprises 14 residues.

J is TRBJ2-7 and V is TRBV19; TRBD1 agrees at 8 bases. There are 14 residues in the CDR3. Trimming cost V 5 bases and J 5 bases; bases outside gene matches: 8. Germline V CDR1 and CDR2: LNHDA, SQIVND (reference sequence). The CDR3, as DNA: TGTGCCAGTAGTCTACGGACAGGGTTCAACGAGCAGTACTTC. It is translated as CASSLRTGFNEQYF.

J is TRBJ2-5 and V is TRBV30; TRBD1 is a possible D gene (5 bases). CDR1 GTSNPN and CDR2 SVGIG come from the germline V gene (reference sequence). The V gene lost 8 bases and the J gene lost 5 bases, with 12 bases spanning the gap. CDR3 length: 11 residues. The CDR3 protein is CAGSGRETQYF. The DNA for the CDR3 is TGTGCCGGATCAGGGCGTGAGACCCAGTACTTC.

V gene TRBV4-1 combines with J gene TRBJ2-3; possible D gene TRBD2, 7 bases. CDR3 length: 15 residues. V was shortened by 8 bases and J by 7 bases, with 22 bases between the two germline ends. The germline V gene encodes CDR1 MGHRA and CDR2 YSYEKL. The CDR3 DNA reads TGCGCCAGCGGACCCTTTCCGGGGGGCGCCAATACGCAGTATTTT. It codes for CASGPFPGGANTQYF.

The gene calls are TRBV2 and TRBJ1-1; maybe TRBD1 (6 bases). The CDR3 has 14 residues. Germline V gene lookup returns CDR1 SNHLY and CDR2 FYNNEI. Between the trimmed V and J ends, which lost 5 bases and 6 bases, there was a span of 16 bases. In nucleotides, the CDR3 is TGTGCCAGCAGTCATAAGGGGGGGGTCTCTGAAGCTTTCTTT. This codes for CASSHKGGVSEAFF.

The rearrangement uses TRBV27 and TRBJ1-2, with 8 bases aligning to TRBD1. Unmatched junction bases numbered 14, after V lost 6 bases and J lost 2 bases. Germline lookup yields CDR1 MNHEY and CDR2 SMNVEV (reference sequence). The CDR3 has 17 amino acids. The CDR3 region has the DNA TGTGCCAGCAGCGATTTTGACAGGGGACCCGCGAACTATGGCTACACCTTC. This encodes CASSDFDRGPANYGYTF.

J is TRBJ2-3 and V is TRBV2, with 14 nucleotides matching TRBD2. Germline loops: CDR1 SNHLY, CDR2 FYNNEI. This CDR3 contains 15 residues. Unmatched junction bases numbered 2, after V lost 6 bases and J lost 3 bases. The CDR3 nucleotides read TGTGCCAGCAGGAGACTAGCGGGGGGGACAGATACGCAGTATTTT. Amino acid sequence: CASRRLAGGTDTQYF.

The chain employs TRBV6-1 and TRBJ2-7; no reliable D call. The CDR3 is 13 amino acids. Trimming pared 0 bases from V and 3 bases from J, leaving 6 bases between. From germline, CDR1 is MNHNS and CDR2 SASEGT. CDR3 sequence: CASSEAWVYEQYF. The CDR3 nucleotides are TGTGCCAGCAGTGAAGCGTGGGTCTACGAGCAGTACTTC.

This CDR3 is CASSQDNRGAYGYTF. CDR3 bases: TGTGCCAGCAGCCAAGATAACAGGGGAGCGTATGGCTACACCTTC. The chain employs TRBV4-2 and TRBJ1-2, with 7 bases matching TRBD1. This CDR3 contains 15 residues. The germline V gene has CDR1 LGHNA and CDR2 YNFKEQ. V lost 0 bases, J lost 5 bases, and 6 bases stayed unmatched.